This T cell receptor beta chain was recovered during a study of blood T cell repertoires in COVID-19. On the study more broadly: COVID-19 samples from acute and convalescent phases originated in the United States, Italy and Spain. The analysed material was cDNA or gDNA that came from T cells, B-cell-depleted T cells, or PBMCs.

As processed by the authors: It was from reference gene primer amplification that nucleated cell counts were estimated. Profiled with immunoSEQ multiplex PCR; TCRdb holds only in-frame clones, not every one. That table is the source of V, J and clone size, and D and trimming were worked out from the DNA. The data show 100,000 to 150,000 clones, around 76% seen once. The V end lost 4 bases, the J end lost 3 bases, and 29 bases lay between the germline ends. The V gene's germline CDR1 is MDHEN and CDR2 SYDVKM. CDR3 length equals 20 residues. This sequence originates from an elderly man with COVID-19, enrolled during active disease. Input material: peripheral blood. This chain links TRBV28 with TRBJ2-3, with TRBD2 as a possible D gene (6 bases). This chain's CDR3 is CASSSRSGSVKKGRTDTQYF. The CDR3 DNA is TGTGCCAGCAGTTCAAGGAGTGGTAGCGTAAAAAAGGGGAGGACAGATACGCAGTATTTT.